Here is one T cell receptor (beta chain) with its context. This clonotype has more than one count but fewer than ten. No antigen is known for it. No much larger clone exists at a distance of one base, and base qualities are not known. The CDR3 runs 11 amino acids, cysteine and phenylalanine included. The entry retains the CDR3 DNA only, 33 bases that are in frame from base 1. CDR1 and CDR2, looked up from the germline V gene, are SGHVS and FNYEAQ. V lost 1 base and J lost 8 bases; the stretch between them is 5 bases long. The data derive from a study of T cells after yellow fever vaccination (dated by TCRdb to the late 2010s). General notes on the study: Libraries from fractions with low cell numbers were prepared with the SMART-Seq v4 Ultra Low Input RNA kit. To follow T-cell clones before and after primary and booster YFV17D yellow fever vaccination, bulk TCR alpha and beta repertoires were sequenced over time. The cohort comprised two healthy male donors, one aged 18 to 30 and one aged 30 to 39 years. Blood samples were taken at several timepoints before and after primary and secondary immunization, and bulk PBMC replicates and cell subsets were isolated. What the authors observed across the whole study: Only a couple of donors were included in the study, so the extent to which the findings can be generalized is limited. After the booster, most clones that had expanded after primary vaccination were detected again (around 96% of CD4 and 70% to 90% of CD8), suggesting broad maintenance of memory. Compared with the primary T-cell response, the secondary T-cell response was faster but weaker, reaching its peak on day 5 rather than on day 15. A small fraction of clonotypes appeared in both the CD4 and CD8 compartments, likely as a result of convergent recombination. Computational filtering was needed because FACS-sorted repertoires could contain abundant contaminating clonotypes from the bulk population.

The intended sense of this specimen's treatment or condition label: live attenuated yellow fever vaccine strain. PBMCs were isolated from peripheral blood using a standard Ficoll-Paque protocol. Dynabeads CD4 and CD8 positive selection kits were used to isolate CD4 and CD8 T-cell fractions. TriZol was used to extract RNA from bulk PBMCs, CD4 and CD8 fractions, and dextramer-positive and dextramer-negative fractions. TCRdb lists the instrument as Illumina NovaSeq 6000. TCR cDNA was synthesized by 5'RACE template switching, through which a universal primer site and unique molecular identifiers were introduced. Priming for cDNA synthesis came from both the TCR alpha and TCR beta constant segments. Library amplification used two PCR steps, and the second PCR step added sample barcodes and sequencing adapters. Sequencing of libraries was performed on Illumina HiSeq 2500 (2x100 bp) or NovaSeq (2x150 bp). Under the source paper's analysis protocol: MIGEC was used to demultiplex reads and collapse the reads into UMI consensus sequences, and MiXCR was used for V(D)J alignment. Vaccine-responding clonotypes were defined with edgeR using replicate PBMC samples, requiring FDR below 0.01 and a log2 fold change above 5 up to day 15. Each bulk clonotype received a CD4 or CD8 identity based on whether the sequenced CD4 or CD8 repertoire contained that clonotype at higher abundance. TCRdb took the public reads, trimmed them with fastp at Q25, ran MiXCR for clone calling and kept in-frame beta chains. When rows share a CDR3 protein, they turn into one entry using the most common DNA and genes. The V and J calls here are based on TCRdb, not the publication. This sample is represented by 250,000 to 300,000 distinct CDR3 sequences; roughly 9% of them were singletons. Jointly, the top ten make up about 3.7% of the sample.

Sequences were derived from CD4+ T cells sorted from PBMCs, sampled 5 days after the yellow fever booster vaccination. The TCR sequence derives from a man younger than 35 who received the YFV17D yellow fever vaccine. The chain is made from TRBV7-6 and TRBJ2-5; no D gene can be assigned with confidence. The sequence in DNA is TGTGCCAGCAGCTTAGAATCCACCCAGTACTTC. Translated, it gives CASSLESTQYF.